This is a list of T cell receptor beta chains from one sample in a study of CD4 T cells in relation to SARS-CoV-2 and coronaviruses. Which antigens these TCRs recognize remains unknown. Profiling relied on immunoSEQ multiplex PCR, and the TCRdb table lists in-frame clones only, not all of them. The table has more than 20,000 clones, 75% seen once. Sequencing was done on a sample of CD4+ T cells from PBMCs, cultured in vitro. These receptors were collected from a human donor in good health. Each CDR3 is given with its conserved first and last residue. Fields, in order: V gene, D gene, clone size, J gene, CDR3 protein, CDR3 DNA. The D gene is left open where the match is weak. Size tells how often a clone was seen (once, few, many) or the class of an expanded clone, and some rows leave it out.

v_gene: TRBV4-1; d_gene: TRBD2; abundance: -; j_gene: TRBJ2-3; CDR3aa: CASSRGTSGGYTDTQYF; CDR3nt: TGCGCCAGCAGCCGGGGGACTAGCGGGGGATACACAGATACGCAGTATTTT
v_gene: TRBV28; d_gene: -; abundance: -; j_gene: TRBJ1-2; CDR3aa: CAYSIRGGYTF; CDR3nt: TGTGCTTATAGTATCAGGGGTGGCTACACCTTC
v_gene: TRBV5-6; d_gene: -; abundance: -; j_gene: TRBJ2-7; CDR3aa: CASSFGGAYEQYF; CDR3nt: TGTGCCAGCAGCTTCGGCGGGGCCTACGAGCAGTACTTC
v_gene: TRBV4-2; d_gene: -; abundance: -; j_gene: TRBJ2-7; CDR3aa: CASSQVVRGTSYEQYF; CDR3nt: TGTGCCAGCAGCCAAGTCGTACGGGGAACCAGCTACGAGCAGTACTTC
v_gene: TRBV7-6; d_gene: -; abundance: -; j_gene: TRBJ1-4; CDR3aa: CASSLVGGKLFF; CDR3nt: TGTGCCAGCAGCTTGGTGGGAGGGAAACTGTTTTTT
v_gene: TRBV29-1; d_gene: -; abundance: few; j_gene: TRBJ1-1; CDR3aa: CSAPGQVNTEAFF; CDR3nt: TGCAGCGCCCCCGGGCAGGTGAACACTGAAGCTTTCTTT
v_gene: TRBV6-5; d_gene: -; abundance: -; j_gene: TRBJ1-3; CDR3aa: CASRGRENANTIYF; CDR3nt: TGTGCCAGCAGGGGGCGGGAGAACGCAAACACCATATATTTT
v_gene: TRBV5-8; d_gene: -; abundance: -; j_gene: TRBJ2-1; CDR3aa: CASSSYRDSSSYNEQFF; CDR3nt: TGTGCCAGCAGCTCTTACCGGGACTCGAGCTCCTACAATGAGCAGTTCTTC
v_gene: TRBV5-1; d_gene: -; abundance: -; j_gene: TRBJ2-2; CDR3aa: CASSPLALGAGELFF; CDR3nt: TGCGCCAGCAGTCCCCTAGCTTTGGGGGCCGGGGAGCTGTTTTTT
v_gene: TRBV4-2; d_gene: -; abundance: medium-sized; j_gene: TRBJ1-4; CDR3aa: CASSQDRGANEKLFF; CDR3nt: TGTGCCAGCAGCCAAGATCGGGGGGCAAATGAAAAACTGTTTTTT
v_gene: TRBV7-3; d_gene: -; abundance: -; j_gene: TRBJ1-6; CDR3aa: CASSLTDSNSPLHF; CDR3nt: TGTGCCAGCAGCTTAACGGACAGTAATTCACCCCTCCACTTT
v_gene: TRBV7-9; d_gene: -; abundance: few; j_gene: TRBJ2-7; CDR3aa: CASSDRWVFDEQYF; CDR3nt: TGTGCCAGCAGCGATCGCTGGGTATTCGACGAGCAGTACTTC
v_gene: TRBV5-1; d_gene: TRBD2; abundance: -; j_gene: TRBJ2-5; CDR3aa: CASRALTSGQETQYF; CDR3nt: TGCGCCAGCAGGGCCCTGACTAGCGGTCAAGAGACCCAGTACTTC
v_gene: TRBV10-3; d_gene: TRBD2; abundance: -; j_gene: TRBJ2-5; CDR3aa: CAISEGLAGGQETQYF; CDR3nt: TGTGCCATCAGTGAGGGACTAGCGGGGGGGCAAGAGACCCAGTACTTC
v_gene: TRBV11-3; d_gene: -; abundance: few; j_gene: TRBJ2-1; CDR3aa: CASSLGGGRGFNEQFF; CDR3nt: TGTGCCAGCAGCTTAGGGGGGGGCAGGGGGTTCAATGAGCAGTTCTTC
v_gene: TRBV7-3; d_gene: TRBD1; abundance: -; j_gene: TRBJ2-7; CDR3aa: CASSSTGTGVYEQYF; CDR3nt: TGTGCCAGCAGTTCGACCGGGACAGGGGTCTACGAGCAGTACTTC
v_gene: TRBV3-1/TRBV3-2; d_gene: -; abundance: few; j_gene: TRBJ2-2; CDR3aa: CASSLWAGELFF; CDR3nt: TGTGCCAGCAGCCTCTGGGCCGGGGAGCTGTTTTTT
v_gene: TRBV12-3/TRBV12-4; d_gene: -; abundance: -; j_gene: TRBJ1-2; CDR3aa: CASSIGTNYGYTF; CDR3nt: TGTGCCAGCAGCATCGGGACTAACTATGGCTACACCTTC
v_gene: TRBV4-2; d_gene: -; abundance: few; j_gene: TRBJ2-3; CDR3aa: CASGPLTASTDTQYF; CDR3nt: TGTGCCAGCGGACCTTTAACGGCTAGCACAGATACGCAGTATTTT
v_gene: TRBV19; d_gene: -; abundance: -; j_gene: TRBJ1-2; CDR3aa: CASSIIPPPQGSGYTF; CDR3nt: TGTGCCAGTAGTATCATCCCTCCACCCCAGGGAAGTGGCTACACCTTC
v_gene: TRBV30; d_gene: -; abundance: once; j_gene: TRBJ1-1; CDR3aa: CAWSWVNTEAFF; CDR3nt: TGTGCCTGGAGTTGGGTGAACACTGAAGCTTTCTTT
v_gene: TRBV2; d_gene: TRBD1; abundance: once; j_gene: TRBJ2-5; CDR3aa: CASSRGDRGPQETQYF; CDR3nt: TGTGCCAGCAGCCGTGGGGACAGGGGCCCCCAAGAGACCCAGTACTTC